A selection of T cell receptor beta chains follows, all from one sample in a study of shared clonotypes between healthy human individuals. Sequenced by immunoSEQ multiplex PCR; TCRdb stores in-frame clones only, minus some. The data contain about 2 million clones, approximately 94% of them seen just once; the ten biggest clones take up about 1.1%. The sequencing input was naive CD8+ T cells sorted from blood. These receptors originate from a man between 18 and 29 years old in good health. The CDR3 runs from the conserved cysteine through the conserved F or W. A D gene is named only where the DNA matches it firmly. Clone size is shown for a subset of rows, as once, few, many or a class of expanded clone.

J | V | size | D | DNA | CDR3
TRBJ2-5 | TRBV9 | NA | NA | TGTGCCAGCAGCCCAAGAACCGGAGAGACCCAGTACTTC | CASSPRTGETQYF
TRBJ2-1 | TRBV14 | NA | NA | TGTGCCAGCAGCCAAGATTCCGGGGGCTCCTACAATGAGCAGTTCTTC | CASSQDSGGSYNEQFF
TRBJ2-7 | TRBV28 | once | TRBD2 | TGTGCCAGCAGTTTAGCGGGGGACTACGAGCAGTACTTC | CASSLAGDYEQYF
TRBJ2-1 | TRBV9 | NA | NA | TGTGCCAGCAGCGTAGCGTTTGAGCAGTTCTTC | CASSVAFEQFF
TRBJ1-1 | TRBV7-9 | NA | NA | TGTGCCAGCAGCTTATCACAGGGACTTAACACTGAAGCTTTCTTT | CASSLSQGLNTEAFF
TRBJ1-6 | TRBV5-6 | once | NA | TGTGCCAGCAGCTTGCTTCCTATGGGGGCTGTGAGTTCACCCCTCCACTTT | CASSLLPMGAVSSPLHF
TRBJ2-3 | TRBV5-1 | NA | TRBD2 | TGCGCCAGCAGCTTAGGGACTAGGGGGAAGCTTGATACGCAGTATTTT | CASSLGTRGKLDTQYF
TRBJ2-2 | TRBV6-5 | NA | NA | TGTGCCAGCAGTTTGGACCACACCGGGGAGCTGTTTTTT | CASSLDHTGELFF
TRBJ2-7 | TRBV27 | NA | TRBD1 | TGTGCCAGCAGTTTTTCGACAGGGGTGGCGTACGAGCAGTACTTC | CASSFSTGVAYEQYF
TRBJ1-5 | TRBV7-9 | once | NA | TGTGCCAGCAGCTTAGGGGCAAATCAGCCCCAGCATTTT | CASSLGANQPQHF
TRBJ2-1 | TRBV11-2 | NA | TRBD2 | TGTGCCAGCAGCGCACTAGCGGGGATCTACAATGAGCAGTTCTTC | CASSALAGIYNEQFF
TRBJ1-2 | TRBV19 | NA | NA | TGTGCCAGTAGTATTAACAGGGATGGTAACTATGGCTACACCTTC | CASSINRDGNYGYTF
TRBJ2-7 | TRBV5-5 | NA | NA | TGTGCCAGCAGCCTTGGGGGCTACGAGCAGTACTTC | CASSLGGYEQYF
TRBJ2-7 | TRBV14 | NA | NA | TGTGCCAGCAGCAACGACTCTACCCACGAGCAGTACTTC | CASSNDSTHEQYF
TRBJ2-1 | TRBV9 | NA | NA | TGTGCCAGCAGCGTTGGCGTGGTCGAAGCCTACAATGAGCAGTTCTTC | CASSVGVVEAYNEQFF
TRBJ2-7 | TRBV13 | NA | NA | TGTGCCAGCACCGAGGGAGGTTCGGCCTACGAGCAGTACTTC | CASTEGGSAYEQYF
TRBJ1-2 | TRBV4-1 | NA | NA | TGCGCCAGCAGCCAAGAACAAATGGGGGTAGAGGAGTACTACTATGGCTACACCTTC | CASSQEQMGVEEYYYGYTF
TRBJ1-2 | TRBV5-1 | NA | NA | TGCGCCAGCAGCTTGGGGCCAGGGACTAACTATGGCTACACCTTC | CASSLGPGTNYGYTF
TRBJ1-2 | TRBV6-5 | NA | TRBD1 | TGTGCCAGCAGTTACGGGACAGGTTCGAACTATGGCTACACCTTC | CASSYGTGSNYGYTF
TRBJ2-2 | TRBV7-9 | NA | TRBD2 | TGTGCCATCAAAGTTGGCGGGAGCAACACCGGGGAGCTGTTTTTT | CAIKVGGSNTGELFF
TRBJ1-5 | TRBV13 | NA | NA | TGTGCCAGCAGCTTTGGGGGGAGGGTGGATCAGCCCCAGCATTTT | CASSFGGRVDQPQHF
TRBJ2-3 | TRBV13 | NA | TRBD2 | TGTGCCAGCAGCTTTTGGACTAGCGATACGCAGTATTTT | CASSFWTSDTQYF
TRBJ1-1 | TRBV5-6 | NA | NA | TGTGCCAGCAGCTTGAATACGAACCCGCCTCACACTGAAGCTTTCTTT | CASSLNTNPPHTEAFF
TRBJ1-1 | TRBV5-1 | NA | TRBD1 | TGCGCCAGCAGGAGACAGGGGGACACTGAAGCTTTCTTT | CASRRQGDTEAFF
TRBJ1-1 | TRBV2 | NA | NA | TGTGCCAGCTGTTGGGGGTGGCAGACTGAAGCTTTCTTT | CASCWGWQTEAFF
TRBJ1-2 | TRBV10-3 | NA | NA | TGTGCCATCAGTGAGTCGATGACAGGTTCTGATGGCTACACCTTC | CAISESMTGSDGYTF
TRBJ2-2 | TRBV19 | NA | NA | TGTGCCAGTAGTATTAGGGGCGGGGAGCTGTTTTTT | CASSIRGGELFF
TRBJ1-3 | TRBV13 | NA | NA | TGTGCCAGCAGCTTAGGACAGTACTCTGGAAACACCATATATTTT | CASSLGQYSGNTIYF
TRBJ1-1 | TRBV7-9 | NA | NA | TGTGCCAGCAGCCCGAGTGGGGCGGAGAACACTGAAGCTTTCTTT | CASSPSGAENTEAFF
TRBJ2-4 | TRBV28 | NA | NA | TGTGCCGCGGCAGCAGACAAGGGCATTCAGTACTTC | CAAAADKGIQYF
TRBJ2-7 | TRBV4-1 | once | NA | TGCGCCAGCAGCCCGCCGGGAAGGGCCGACTCCTACGAGCAGTACTTC | CASSPPGRADSYEQYF
TRBJ2-7 | TRBV27 | NA | TRBD2 | TGTGCCAGCAGTTATACTTATCCGAGCGGGAGGGGGGGCGAGCAGTACTTC | CASSYTYPSGRGGEQYF
TRBJ2-5 | TRBV11-3 | NA | TRBD1 | TGTGCCAGCAGCTTAGATTTAGGGTTCCGGGACAGGGCCGAAGAGACCCAGTACTTC | CASSLDLGFRDRAEETQYF
TRBJ1-1 | TRBV27 | NA | NA | TGTGCCAGCATCCCACTCTGGGGGCGGACTGAAGCTTTCTTT | CASIPLWGRTEAFF
TRBJ1-6 | TRBV4-1 | NA | TRBD1 | TGCGCCAGCAGCCAATCCGGGACAGGGGCATATTCACCCCTCCACTTT | CASSQSGTGAYSPLHF
TRBJ1-1 | TRBV6-5 | NA | TRBD1 | TGTGCCAGCCGGGACAGGGATGACACTGAAGCTTTCTTT | CASRDRDDTEAFF
TRBJ1-4 | TRBV10-3 | NA | NA | TGTGCCGGCGCTGACGACCCTTATGAAAAACTGTTTTTT | CAGADDPYEKLFF
TRBJ1-1 | TRBV5-1 | NA | NA | TGCGCCAGCAGCTTGGGGATGGAAGCTTTCTTT | CASSLGMEAFF
TRBJ1-1 | TRBV15 | NA | TRBD1 | TGTGCCACCAGCAGGACAGGGGGAACTGAAGCTTTCTTT | CATSRTGGTEAFF
TRBJ2-1 | TRBV7-9 | NA | TRBD1 | TGTGCCAGCAGCCCGGACAGGGGGCCCTCCTACAATGAGCAGTTCTTC | CASSPDRGPSYNEQFF
TRBJ2-2 | TRBV4-1 | NA | NA | TGCGCCAGCAGCCTAGAGCCGGGCACCGGGGAGCTGTTTTTT | CASSLEPGTGELFF
TRBJ2-7 | TRBV27 | once | TRBD1 | TGTGCCAGCAGTTTAGGGACAGGCGGGGACGAGCAGTACTTC | CASSLGTGGDEQYF
TRBJ2-3 | TRBV29-1 | NA | TRBD2 | TGCAGCGTTGAAGATAGGAGGGAGGGAAGCACAGATACGCAGTATTTT | CSVEDRREGSTDTQYF
TRBJ2-7 | TRBV13 | NA | TRBD2 | TGTGCCAGCAGCTTAGCCCCTAGCGGGGCATTGCAGTACTTC | CASSLAPSGALQYF
TRBJ1-5 | TRBV5-1 | NA | TRBD1 | TGCGCCAGCAGCGAAAAACCGGGACAGGGGGCCGGTCAGCCCCAGCATTTT | CASSEKPGQGAGQPQHF